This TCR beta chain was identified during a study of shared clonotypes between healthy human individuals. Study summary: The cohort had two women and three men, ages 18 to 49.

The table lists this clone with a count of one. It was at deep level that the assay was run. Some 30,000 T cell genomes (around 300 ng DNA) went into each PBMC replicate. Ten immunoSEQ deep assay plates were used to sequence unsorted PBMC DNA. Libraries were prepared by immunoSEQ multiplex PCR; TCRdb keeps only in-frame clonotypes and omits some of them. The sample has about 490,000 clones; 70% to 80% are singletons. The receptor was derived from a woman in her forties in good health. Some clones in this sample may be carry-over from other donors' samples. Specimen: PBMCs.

The CDR3 region has the DNA TGCAGCGTTACTCCAGGGGATAGGTCTCTCGAGCAGTACTTC. Its translation: CSVTPGDRSLEQYF. The V gene is TRBV29-1, the J gene TRBJ2-5; a possible D gene is TRBD1 (6 bases). The DNA end lines up better with TRBJ2-7; the J call may be wrong. The CDR3 consists of 14 residues. Germline CDR1 SQVTM, CDR2 ANQGSEA.